This TCR beta chain was profiled in a study of blood T cell repertoires in COVID-19. Authors' data handling: Amplification of reference gene primers was used by the study to estimate nucleated cell counts. Measured with immunoSEQ multiplex PCR; TCRdb has only the in-frame clones, and not every one. The V and J calls and clone size were taken over from that table, and D and trimming were inferred from the DNA. Of about 300,000 clones in the sample, more than 85% are singletons; the top ten hold 4.6%. Deletions cut 5 bases from V and 13 bases from J, with 18 bases between. The CDR3 is made up of 14 amino acids. The germline gives CDR1 MNHEY, CDR2 SMNVEV (reference sequence).

The V gene is TRBV27, the J gene TRBJ1-6, with TRBD1 as a possible D gene (5 bases). The sequenced sample consisted of peripheral blood. This clonotype was sampled from a man aged 40-55 years with acute or convalescent COVID-19. The CDR3: CASSGRGGLNPLHF. Here the CDR3 DNA reads TGTGCCAGCAGTGGGAGGGGAGGGCTAAATCCCCTCCACTTT.